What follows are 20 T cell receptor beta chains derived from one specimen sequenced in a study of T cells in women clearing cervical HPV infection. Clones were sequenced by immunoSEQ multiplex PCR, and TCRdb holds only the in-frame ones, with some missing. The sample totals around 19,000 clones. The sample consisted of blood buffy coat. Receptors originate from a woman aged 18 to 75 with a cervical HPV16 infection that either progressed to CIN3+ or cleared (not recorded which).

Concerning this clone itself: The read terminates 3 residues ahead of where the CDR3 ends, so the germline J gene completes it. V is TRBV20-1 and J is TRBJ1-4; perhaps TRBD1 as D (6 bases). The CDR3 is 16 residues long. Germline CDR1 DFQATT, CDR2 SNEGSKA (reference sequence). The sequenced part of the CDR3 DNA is TGCAGTGCTAGAAGGCTCGGACAGATCCTATACTCACCA. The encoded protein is CSARRLGQILYSP. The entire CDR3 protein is CSARRLGQILYSPLFF.

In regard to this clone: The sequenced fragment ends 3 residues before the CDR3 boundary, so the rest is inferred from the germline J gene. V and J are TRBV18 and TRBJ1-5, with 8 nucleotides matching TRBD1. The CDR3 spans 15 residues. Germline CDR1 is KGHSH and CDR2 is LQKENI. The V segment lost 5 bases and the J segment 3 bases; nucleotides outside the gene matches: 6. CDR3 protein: CASSTGQGPNQPQHF. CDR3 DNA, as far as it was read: TGTGCCAGCTCAACTGGACAGGGCCCCAATCAGCCC.

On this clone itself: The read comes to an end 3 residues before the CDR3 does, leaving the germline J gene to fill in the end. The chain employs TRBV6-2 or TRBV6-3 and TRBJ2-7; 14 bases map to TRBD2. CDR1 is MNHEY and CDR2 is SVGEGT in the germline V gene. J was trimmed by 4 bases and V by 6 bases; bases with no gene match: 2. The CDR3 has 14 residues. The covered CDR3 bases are TGTGCCAGCAGAGGACTAGCGGGGGGATACGAG. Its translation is CASRGLAGGYE. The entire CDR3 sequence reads CASRGLAGGYEQYF.

This CDR3 reads CAWSSRGRQPQHF. Partial CDR3 DNA: TGTGCCTGGAGTTCAAGGGGGCGTCAGCCC. The chain has TRBV30 and TRBJ1-5, with 7 bases lining up with TRBD1. The CDR3 end falls 3 residues outside the read, so it is completed with the germline J gene. V shed 2 bases, J shed 6 bases, and the junction held 4 bases outside the gene matches. The CDR3 spans 13 residues. Germline V CDR1 and CDR2: GTSNPN, SVGIG (reference sequence).

The CDR3 sequence is CASSPPGHRGGNSPLHF. The DNA read from the CDR3 is TGTGCCAGCTCACCCCCCGGACACAGGGGAGGTAATTCACCC. The chain combines TRBV18 with TRBJ1-6; 7 nucleotides agree with TRBD1. The observed sequence ends 3 residues before the CDR3 terminus, with the missing tail filled in from the germline J gene. The germline gives CDR1 KGHSH, CDR2 LQKENI. With 3 bases clipped from V and 6 bases from J, the junction kept 11 bases outside the gene matches. CDR3 size: 17 residues.

The CDR3 loop reads CSGGGRGFTDTQYF. CDR3 bases read: TGCAGTGGGGGAGGCAGGGGCTTCACAGATACG. The chain employs TRBV20-1 and TRBJ2-3; D is possibly TRBD1 or TRBD2 (6 bases each). The read halts 3 residues ahead of the CDR3 end, with the missing end drawn from the germline J gene. The CDR3 runs 14 residues. Germline V lookup: CDR1 DFQATT, CDR2 SNEGSKA (reference sequence). Trimming shortened V by 7 bases and J by 2 bases, and 16 bases separated the two germline ends.

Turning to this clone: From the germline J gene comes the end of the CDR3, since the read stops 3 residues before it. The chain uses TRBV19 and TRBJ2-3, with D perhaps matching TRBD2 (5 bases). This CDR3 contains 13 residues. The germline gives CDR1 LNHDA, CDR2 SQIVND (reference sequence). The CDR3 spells CASSISGWQPQYF. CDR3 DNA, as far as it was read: TGTGCCAGTAGTATATCGGGGTGGCAGCCG.

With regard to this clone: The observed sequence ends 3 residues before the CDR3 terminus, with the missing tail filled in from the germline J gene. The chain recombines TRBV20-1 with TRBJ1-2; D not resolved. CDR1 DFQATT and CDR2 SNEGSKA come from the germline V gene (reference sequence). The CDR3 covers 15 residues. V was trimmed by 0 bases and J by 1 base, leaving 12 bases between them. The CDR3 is CSARDPREFNYGYTF. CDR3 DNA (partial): TGCAGTGCTAGAGACCCCAGAGAATTTAACTATGGC.

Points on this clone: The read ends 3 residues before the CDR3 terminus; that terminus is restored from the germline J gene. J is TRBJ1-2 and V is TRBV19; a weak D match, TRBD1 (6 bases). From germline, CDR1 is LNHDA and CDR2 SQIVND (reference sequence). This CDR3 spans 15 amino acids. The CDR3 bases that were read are TGTGCCAGTAGTAGAAGGGGGAAGGACTCCTACGAC. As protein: CASSRRGKDSYD. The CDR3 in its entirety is CASSRRGKDSYDYTF.

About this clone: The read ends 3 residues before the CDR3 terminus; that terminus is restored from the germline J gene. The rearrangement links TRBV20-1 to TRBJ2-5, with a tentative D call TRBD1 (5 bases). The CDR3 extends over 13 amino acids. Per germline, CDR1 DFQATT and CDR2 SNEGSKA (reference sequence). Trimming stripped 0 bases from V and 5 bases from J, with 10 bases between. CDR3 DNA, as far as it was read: TGCAGTGCTAGAGATCGAAACAGGGAGACC. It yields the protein CSARDRNRET. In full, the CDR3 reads CSARDRNRETQYF.

The CDR3 sequence: CASSFKGDTEAFF. The DNA read from the CDR3 is TGCGCCAGCAGCTTTAAGGGGGACACTGAA. The chain employs TRBV5-1 and TRBJ1-1, with D maybe TRBD1 (6 bases). The read terminates 3 residues before the CDR3 end, so the remaining end is supplied by the germline J gene. The germline CDR1 and CDR2 sequences are SGHRS and YFSETQ. This CDR3 contains 13 residues. The V gene lost 2 bases and the J gene lost 3 bases, with 8 bases spanning the gap.

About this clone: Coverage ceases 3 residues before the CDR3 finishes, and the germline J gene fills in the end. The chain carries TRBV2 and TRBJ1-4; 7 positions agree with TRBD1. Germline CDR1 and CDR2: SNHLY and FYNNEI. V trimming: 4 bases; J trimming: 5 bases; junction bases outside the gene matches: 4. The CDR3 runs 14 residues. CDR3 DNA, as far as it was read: TGTGCCAGCAGTGTTGGACAGGAAAATGAAAAA. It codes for CASSVGQENEK. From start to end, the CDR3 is CASSVGQENEKLFF.

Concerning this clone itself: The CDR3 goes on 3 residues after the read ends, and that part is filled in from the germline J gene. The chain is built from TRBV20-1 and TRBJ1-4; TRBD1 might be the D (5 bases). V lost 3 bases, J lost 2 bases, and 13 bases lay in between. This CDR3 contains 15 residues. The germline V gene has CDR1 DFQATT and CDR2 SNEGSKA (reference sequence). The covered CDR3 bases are TGCAGTGCTAGGGGTCAGGGAGGGACTAATGAAAAA. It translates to CSARGQGGTNEK. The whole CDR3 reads CSARGQGGTNEKLFF.

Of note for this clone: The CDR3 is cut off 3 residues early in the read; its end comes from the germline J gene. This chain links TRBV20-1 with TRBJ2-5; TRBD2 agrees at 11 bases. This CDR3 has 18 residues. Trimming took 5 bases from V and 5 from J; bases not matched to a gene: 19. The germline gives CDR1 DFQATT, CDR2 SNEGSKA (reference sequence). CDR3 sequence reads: CSAHPTTLAGGPKETQYF. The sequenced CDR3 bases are TGCAGTGCTCACCCCACCACTTTAGCGGGGGGGCCGAAGGAGACC.

CDR3: CASQPPSTYEQYF. Incomplete CDR3 DNA: TGTGCCAGCCAACCTCCTAGTACCTACGAG. The V gene is TRBV18, the J gene TRBJ2-7; D unresolved. The read ends 3 residues early relative to the CDR3; the germline J gene fills the gap. V lost 8 bases, J lost 2 bases, and 13 bases lay in between. The length of the CDR3 is 13 residues. Germline V gene data show CDR1 as KGHSH and CDR2 as LQKENI. The complete variable domain, with remaining parts taken from reference TRBV18 and TRBJ2-7, reads NAGVMQNPRHLVRRRGQEARLRCSPMKGHSHVYWYRQLPEEGLKFMVYLQKENIIDESGMPKERFSAEFPKEGPSILRIQQVVRGDSAAYFCASQPPSTYEQYFGPGTRLTVT.

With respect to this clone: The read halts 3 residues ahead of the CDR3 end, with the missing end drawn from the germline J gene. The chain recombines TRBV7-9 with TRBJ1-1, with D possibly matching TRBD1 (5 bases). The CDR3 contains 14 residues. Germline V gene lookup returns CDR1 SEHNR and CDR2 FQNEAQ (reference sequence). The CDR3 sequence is CASSRGGLGETAFF. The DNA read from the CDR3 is TGTGCCAGCAGCCGGGGGGGTCTGGGGGAGACA.

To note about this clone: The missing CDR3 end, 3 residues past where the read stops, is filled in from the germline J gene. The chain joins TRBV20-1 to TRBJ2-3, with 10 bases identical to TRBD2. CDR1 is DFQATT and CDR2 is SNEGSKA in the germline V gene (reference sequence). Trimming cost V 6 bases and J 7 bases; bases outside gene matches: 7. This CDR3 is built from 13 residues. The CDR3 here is CSAPSGGGNTQYF. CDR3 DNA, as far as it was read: TGCAGTGCGCCCAGCGGGGGGGGGAATACG.

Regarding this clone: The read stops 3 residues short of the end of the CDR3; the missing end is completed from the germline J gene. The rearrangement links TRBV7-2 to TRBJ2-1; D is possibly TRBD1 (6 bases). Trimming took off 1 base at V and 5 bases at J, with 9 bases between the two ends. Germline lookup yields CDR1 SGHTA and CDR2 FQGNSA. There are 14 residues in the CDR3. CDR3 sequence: CASSLGQANNEQFF. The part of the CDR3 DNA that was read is TGTGCCAGCAGCTTAGGACAGGCGAACAATGAG.

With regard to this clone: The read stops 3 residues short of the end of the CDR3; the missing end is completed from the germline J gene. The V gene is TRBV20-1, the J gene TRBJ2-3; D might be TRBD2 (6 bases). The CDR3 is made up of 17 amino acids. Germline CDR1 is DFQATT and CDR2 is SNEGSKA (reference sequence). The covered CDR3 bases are TGCAGTGCTAGATATTGGGTAGGCGGGAATCAACAAGAGACG. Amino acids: CSARYWVGGNQQET. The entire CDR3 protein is CSARYWVGGNQQETQYF.

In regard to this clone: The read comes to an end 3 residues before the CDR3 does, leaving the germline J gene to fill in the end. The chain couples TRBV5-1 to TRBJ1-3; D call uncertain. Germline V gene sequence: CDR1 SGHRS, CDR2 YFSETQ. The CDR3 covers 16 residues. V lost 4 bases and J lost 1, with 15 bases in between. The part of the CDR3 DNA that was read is TGCGCCAGCAGCCGTGCTGGCGACATGTCTGGAAACACC. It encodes CASSRAGDMSGNT. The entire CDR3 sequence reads CASSRAGDMSGNTIYF. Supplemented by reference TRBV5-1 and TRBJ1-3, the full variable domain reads KAGVTQTPRYLIKTRGQQVTLSCSPISGHRSVSWYQQTPGQGLQFLFEYFSETQRNKGNFPGRFSGRQFSNSRSEMNVSTLELGDSALYLCASSRAGDMSGNTIYFGEGSWLTVV.